Given below is one T cell receptor (beta chain) in context. These data come from a study of blood T cell repertoires in COVID-19. Background on the study: Acute-phase and convalescent COVID-19 samples originated in the United States, Italy and Spain. T cells, B-cell-depleted T cells, or PBMCs provided the cDNA or gDNA that served as material.

Looked up from germline, CDR1 is MNHEY and CDR2 is SVGEGT. The CDR3 runs to 13 residues. The V gene end was trimmed by 5 bases and the J gene end by 3 bases; junction bases not matched to a gene: 3. How the authors handled the data: Amplification of reference gene primers provided the estimated nucleated cell counts. The method was immunoSEQ multiplex PCR; TCRdb's version includes in-frame clones alone and lacks a portion of them. V and J calls and clone size are as listed in that table; D and trimming were resolved from the DNA. The sample records under 70,000 clones, 80% to 95% being singletons. The source material was peripheral blood. This receptor was identified in an elderly man with acute or convalescent COVID-19. This chain links TRBV6-2 or TRBV6-3 with TRBJ1-2; TRBD1 matches 7 bases. In DNA form, the CDR3 reads TGTGCCAGCAGTCCCACAGGGGACTATGGCTACACCTTC. This sequence encodes CASSPTGDYGYTF.